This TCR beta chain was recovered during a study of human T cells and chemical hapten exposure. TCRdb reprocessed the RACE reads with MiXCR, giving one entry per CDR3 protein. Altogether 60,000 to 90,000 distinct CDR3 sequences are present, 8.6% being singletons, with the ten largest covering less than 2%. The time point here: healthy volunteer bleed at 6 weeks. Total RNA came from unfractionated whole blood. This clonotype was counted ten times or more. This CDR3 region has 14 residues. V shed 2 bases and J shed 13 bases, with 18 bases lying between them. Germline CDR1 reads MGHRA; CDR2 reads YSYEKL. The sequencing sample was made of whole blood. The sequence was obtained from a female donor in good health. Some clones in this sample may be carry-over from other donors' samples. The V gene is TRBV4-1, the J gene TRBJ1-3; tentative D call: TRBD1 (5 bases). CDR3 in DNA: TGCGCCAGCAGCCAAAACCAATTGGACACCAGAATATATTTT. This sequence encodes CASSQNQLDTRIYF.